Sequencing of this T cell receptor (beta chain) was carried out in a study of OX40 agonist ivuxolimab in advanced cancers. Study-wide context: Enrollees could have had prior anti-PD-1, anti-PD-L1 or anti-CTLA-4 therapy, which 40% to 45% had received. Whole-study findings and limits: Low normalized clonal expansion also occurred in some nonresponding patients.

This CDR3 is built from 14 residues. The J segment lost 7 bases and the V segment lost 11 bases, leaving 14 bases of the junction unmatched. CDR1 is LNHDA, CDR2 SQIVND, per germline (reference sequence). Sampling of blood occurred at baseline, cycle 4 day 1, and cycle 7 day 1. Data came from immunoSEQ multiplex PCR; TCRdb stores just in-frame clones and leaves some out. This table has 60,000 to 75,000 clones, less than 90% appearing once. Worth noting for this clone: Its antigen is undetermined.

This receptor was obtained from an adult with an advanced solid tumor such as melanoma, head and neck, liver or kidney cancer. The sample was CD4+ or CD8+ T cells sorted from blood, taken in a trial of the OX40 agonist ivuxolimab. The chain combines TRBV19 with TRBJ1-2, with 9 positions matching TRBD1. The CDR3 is CASRTGAVSLGYTF. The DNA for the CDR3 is TGTGCCTCCCGGACAGGGGCCGTTTCGCTTGGCTACACCTTC.